These 27 T cell receptor beta chains were sequenced from one sample in a study of control samples from healthy donors and cancer patients. TCRdb's table, derived via immunoSEQ multiplex PCR, lists solely in-frame clones and lacks some. The table includes 110,000 to 150,000 clones, about 89% detected once. The sample was blood. These receptors all come from a man aged 25 to 40 in good health.

This clone appeared a few times. This same CDR3 is encoded by further DNA sequences in the sample. V and J are TRBV13 and TRBJ2-7, with D possibly being TRBD2 (6 bases). With 2 bases removed from V and 0 bases from J, the gap between germline ends came to 8 bases. The V gene's germline CDR1 is PRHDT and CDR2 FYEKMQ (reference sequence). This CDR3 is 14 amino acids long. CDR3 DNA sequence: TGTGCCAGCAGCTTACCCGGGGGCTCCTACGAGCAGTACTTC. Its translation: CASSLPGGSYEQYF.

CDR3 sequence: CASRVDDEQFF. The CDR3 nucleotides read TGTGCCAGCAGAGTGGACGATGAGCAGTTCTTC. This chain joins TRBV7-9 and TRBJ2-1, with D hard to call. The germline V gene encodes CDR1 SEHNR and CDR2 FQNEAQ (reference sequence). The CDR3 has 11 amino acids. V lost 6 bases and J lost 8, with 8 bases in between.

The sample holds one count of this clone. This sequence joins TRBV27 and TRBJ1-1; a weak D match, TRBD1 (6 bases). With 6 bases removed from V and 2 bases from J, the gap between germline ends came to 16 bases. Germline assignment: CDR1 MNHEY and CDR2 SMNVEV (reference sequence). CDR3 length equals 15 residues. The CDR3 reads CASRRTGHPNTEAFF. In DNA form, the CDR3 reads TGTGCCAGCAGGCGAACGGGACACCCAAACACTGAAGCTTTCTTT.

This chain connects TRBV14 to TRBJ1-1; perhaps TRBD1 as D (6 bases). This CDR3 is 15 amino acids long. Trimming took off 4 bases at V and 4 bases at J, with 16 bases between the two ends. CDR1 is SGHDN and CDR2 is FVKESK in the germline V gene. The CDR3 here is CASSRLKGGITEAFF. Here the CDR3 DNA reads TGTGCCAGCAGCCGTCTGAAGGGGGGTATCACTGAAGCTTTCTTT.

This chain links TRBV3-1 (or the pseudogene TRBV3-2) with TRBJ2-5; D may be TRBD2 (6 bases). The germline V and J ends were trimmed by 8 bases and 5 bases, with 12 bases remaining between them. Germline V CDR1 and CDR2: LGHDT, YNNKEL (reference sequence). This CDR3 has 12 residues. This chain's CDR3 is CASGVGRETQYF. The CDR3 nucleotides are TGTGCCAGCGGTGTGGGGAGGGAGACCCAGTACTTC.

The V call is TRBV4-1, the J call TRBJ2-7; D tentatively fits TRBD1 or TRBD2 (5 bases each). The germline V gene encodes CDR1 MGHRA and CDR2 YSYEKL. V lost 2 bases to trimming and J lost 5 bases, with 19 bases between them. This CDR3 has 16 residues. CDR3 residues: CASSQTVLPRDDEQYF. The CDR3 DNA is TGCGCCAGCAGCCAAACCGTCCTTCCCAGGGACGACGAGCAGTACTTC.

The chain recombines TRBV18 with TRBJ2-3, with D possibly matching TRBD1 (6 bases). CDR3 length equals 17 residues. Trimming pared 0 bases from V and 3 bases from J, leaving 16 bases between. Germline-derived CDR1 and CDR2 are KGHSH and LQKENI. The CDR3 reads CASSPPLARGRTDTQYF. For the CDR3, the DNA is TGTGCCAGCTCACCACCGTTGGCCAGGGGAAGGACAGATACGCAGTATTTT.

The chain employs TRBV9 and TRBJ1-4, with a possible D match to TRBD1 (5 bases). The germline V gene has CDR1 SGDLS and CDR2 YYNGEE. This CDR3 has 17 residues. Trimming removed 0 bases at V and 7 bases at J, with 19 bases between. The CDR3 nucleotides are TGTGCCAGCAGCGTAGGGGGATGGGGGTCCCTAAGTGAAAAACTGTTTTTT. Its protein is CASSVGGWGSLSEKLFF.

The V and J genes are TRBV7-2 and TRBJ2-1; D unresolved. The germline V gene has CDR1 SGHTA and CDR2 FQGNSA. V lost 0 bases, J lost 1 base, and 7 bases lay in between. The CDR3 totals 15 residues. The CDR3 reads CASSLAVGSYNEQFF. In nucleotides, the CDR3 is TGTGCCAGCAGCTTAGCAGTGGGATCCTACAATGAGCAGTTCTTC.

The gene calls are TRBV5-1 and TRBJ2-2; D unclear. Germline lookup yields CDR1 SGHRS and CDR2 YFSETQ. The CDR3 has 14 amino acids. The V end was cut by 2 bases, the J end by 2 bases, with 7 bases between. The CDR3 sequence: CASSFEANTGELFF. The DNA for the CDR3 is TGCGCCAGCAGCTTCGAAGCCAACACCGGGGAGCTGTTTTTT. Using reference TRBV5-1 and TRBJ2-2 for the parts outside the CDR3, the full variable domain is KAGVTQTPRYLIKTRGQQVTLSCSPISGHRSVSWYQQTPGQGLQFLFEYFSETQRNKGNFPGRFSGRQFSNSRSEMNVSTLELGDSALYLCASSFEANTGELFFGEGSRLTVL.

V usage is TRBV6-5 and J usage is TRBJ2-1; D perhaps matches TRBD1 (5 bases). Trimming pared 2 bases from V and 6 bases from J, leaving 11 bases between. This CDR3 is built from 14 residues. From germline, CDR1 is MNHEY and CDR2 SVGAGI. The CDR3 coding sequence is TGTGCCAGCAGTTACGAGTCGACAGCCAATGAGCAGTTCTTC. Translation gives CASSYESTANEQFF.

The rearrangement joins TRBV19 to TRBJ2-7; D possibly corresponds to TRBD2 (5 bases). Germline V gene data show CDR1 as LNHDA and CDR2 as SQIVND (reference sequence). Between the trimmed V and J ends, which lost 6 bases and 3 bases, there was a span of 15 bases. This CDR3 has 14 amino acids. The CDR3 DNA reads as TGTGCCAGTAGCCAAACTAGTCCGGACTACGAGCAGTACTTC. Its translation: CASSQTSPDYEQYF. The variable domain in full, with the rest retrieved from reference TRBV19 and TRBJ2-7, is DGGITQSPKYLFRKEGQNVTLSCEQNLNHDAMYWYRQDPGQGLRLIYYSQIVNDFQKGDIAEGYSVSREKKESFPLTVTSAQKNPTAFYLCASSQTSPDYEQYFGPGTRLTVT.

V usage is TRBV7-2 and J usage is TRBJ2-5; 12 nucleotides align to TRBD1. V gave up 4 bases and J gave up 2 bases; unmatched junction bases: 2. Germline V lookup: CDR1 SGHTA, CDR2 FQGNSA. There are 15 residues in the CDR3. The CDR3 region has the DNA TGTGCCAGCAGCTCGGGACAGGGGGCACAAGAGACCCAGTACTTC. It codes for CASSSGQGAQETQYF.

CDR3 nucleotide sequence: TGTGCCAGCAGCTTACTAGAGGCGACCTCCTACAATGAGCAGTTCTTC. As protein: CASSLLEATSYNEQFF. The V gene is TRBV7-9, the J gene TRBJ2-1, with D unresolved. Trimming removed 2 bases at V and 0 bases at J, with 11 bases between. Germline CDR1 is SEHNR and CDR2 is FQNEAQ (reference sequence). This CDR3 has 16 amino acids.

This chain joins TRBV9 and TRBJ2-6; no definite D call. Trimming removed 0 bases at V and 2 bases at J, with 0 bases between. The CDR3 is 13 residues long. The germline CDR1 and CDR2 sequences are SGDLS and YYNGEE. The CDR3 reads CASSVAGANVLTF. CDR3 bases: TGTGCCAGCAGCGTAGCTGGGGCCAACGTCCTGACTTTC.

The J gene is TRBJ2-7, the V gene TRBV5-4; D may match TRBD1 or TRBD2 (5 bases each). CDR1 SGHNT and CDR2 YYREEE come from the germline V gene (reference sequence). The CDR3 is 13 amino acids. Trimming removed 5 bases from V and 6 bases from J, with 15 bases in between. CDR3 amino acids: CASRGTPRGEQYF. As DNA, the CDR3 is TGTGCCAGCAGGGGGACCCCTCGTGGCGAGCAGTACTTC.

The V call is TRBV11-3, the J call TRBJ2-4; D tentatively fits TRBD1 or TRBD2 (5 bases each). V shed 0 bases and J shed 3 bases, with 21 bases lying between them. Per germline, CDR1 SGHNT and CDR2 YENEEA. The length of the CDR3 is 19 residues. Written as DNA, the CDR3 is TGTGCCAGCAGCTTAGAGGGTGTGGGGGTAACCACCATCAAAAACATTCAGTACTTC. It is translated as CASSLEGVGVTTIKNIQYF.

The chain links TRBV27 to TRBJ1-6; D possibly corresponds to TRBD1 (5 bases). V lost 6 bases and J 18 bases, leaving 18 bases between the germline ends. Germline V lookup: CDR1 MNHEY, CDR2 SMNVEV (reference sequence). The CDR3 consists of 12 residues. DNA of the CDR3: TGTGCCAGCAGGCGCTGGGGGGGGGACTACCACTTT. This encodes CASRRWGGDYHF.

The rearrangement uses TRBV27 and TRBJ1-2; TRBD1 matches at 8 bases. CDR1 and CDR2 (germline): MNHEY, SMNVEV (reference sequence). V lost 6 bases, J lost 7 bases, and 7 bases stayed unmatched. CDR3 length: 13 amino acids. CDR3 in amino acids: CASRTTGVGGYTF. CDR3 bases: TGTGCCAGCAGGACGACAGGGGTGGGTGGCTACACCTTC.

The V gene is TRBV19, the J gene TRBJ2-2; 8 bases agree with TRBD2. Trimming at V came to 6 bases and at J to 5 bases, leaving 5 bases not matched to a gene. The CDR3 runs to 14 residues. From germline, CDR1 is LNHDA and CDR2 SQIVND (reference sequence). DNA for the CDR3: TGTGCCAGTAGCCGGGAGGGCCTAACCGGGGAGCTGTTTTTT. Encoded protein: CASSREGLTGELFF.

This clone was seen a single time. The rearrangement joins TRBV27 to TRBJ1-5, with 8 bases aligning to TRBD1. This CDR3 has 18 residues. V gave up 6 bases and J gave up 1 base; unmatched junction bases: 14. Germline V gives CDR1 MNHEY, CDR2 SMNVEV (reference sequence). The CDR3 sequence: CASSQVTGVGVSNQPQHF. Here the CDR3 DNA reads TGTGCCAGCAGCCAAGTGACAGGGGTGGGGGTGAGCAATCAGCCCCAGCATTTT.

The chain recombines TRBV28 with TRBJ2-7; maybe TRBD2 (6 bases). CDR1 and CDR2 from the germline V gene are MDHEN and SYDVKM. With 5 bases removed from V and 2 bases from J, the gap between germline ends came to 22 bases. The CDR3 has 17 residues. The CDR3 DNA sequence: TGTGCCAGCAGTCTAACCAGTAGTAGGCGGGGCGCCTACGAGCAGTACTTC. Protein product: CASSLTSSRRGAYEQYF. Looking up the rest from reference TRBV28 and TRBJ2-7 gives the full variable domain: DVKVTQSSRYLVKRTGEKVFLECVQDMDHENMFWYRQDPGLGLRLIYFSYDVKMKEKGDIPEGYSVSREKKERFSLILESASTNQTSMYLCASSLTSSRRGAYEQYFGPGTRLTVT.

The rearrangement uses TRBV15 and TRBJ1-4, with 8 positions matching TRBD1. CDR1 is LNHNV, CDR2 YYDKDF, per germline (reference sequence). With V trimmed by 5 bases and J by 3 bases, 5 bases remained unmatched. CDR3 length: 15 residues. This chain's CDR3 is CATSSGGASNEKLFF. In DNA form, the CDR3 reads TGTGCCACCAGCTCAGGGGGCGCTTCTAATGAAAAACTGTTTTTT.

This rearrangement joins TRBV6-2 or TRBV6-3 to TRBJ2-7; TRBD1 aligns across 8 bases. Trimming removed 2 bases from V and 0 bases from J; junction bases left unmatched: 15. Germline V gene data show CDR1 as MNHEY and CDR2 as SVGEGT. CDR3 size: 19 residues. The CDR3 coding sequence is TGTGCCAGCAGTTACGGGACAGGCGTGAATGACGGTCTCTCCTACGAGCAGTACTTC. Residues: CASSYGTGVNDGLSYEQYF.

The V and J genes are TRBV6-2 or TRBV6-3 and TRBJ2-7, with D unclear. From germline, CDR1 is MNHEY and CDR2 SVGEGT. Trimming left V 4 bases short and J 3 bases short, with 10 bases between. The CDR3 contains 13 residues. This chain's CDR3 is CASSSSAFYEQYF. The CDR3 region has the DNA TGTGCCAGCAGTTCCTCAGCCTTCTACGAGCAGTACTTC.

The chain joins TRBV19 to TRBJ2-6, with 9 bases matching TRBD1. This CDR3 has 16 residues. Trimming took 6 bases from V and 0 from J; bases not matched to a gene: 3. Germline loops: CDR1 LNHDA, CDR2 SQIVND (reference sequence). CDR3 DNA sequence: TGTGCCAGTAGGACAGGGGGTTCCTCTGGGGCCAACGTCCTGACTTTC. It codes for CASRTGGSSGANVLTF. Full variable domain (outside the CDR3, taken from reference TRBV19 and TRBJ2-6): DGGITQSPKYLFRKEGQNVTLSCEQNLNHDAMYWYRQDPGQGLRLIYYSQIVNDFQKGDIAEGYSVSREKKESFPLTVTSAQKNPTAFYLCASRTGGSSGANVLTFGAGSRLTVL.

The chain uses TRBV18 and TRBJ1-6; D is unresolved. Trimming removed 2 bases from V and 5 bases from J, with 7 bases in between. The length of the CDR3 is 14 residues. Germline V gene sequence: CDR1 KGHSH, CDR2 LQKENI. CDR3 DNA sequence: TGTGCCAGCTCACCAGACTCAAATAATTCACCCCTCCACTTT. Translating gives CASSPDSNNSPLHF.